Listed below are T cell receptor beta chains from one sample, sequenced in a study of blood T cell repertoires in COVID-19. The repertoire was sequenced with immunoSEQ multiplex PCR; TCRdb's copy has only in-frame clones and lacks some. The top ten hold 1.2% of the sample, which has around 200,000 clones, about 90% seen once. The sequenced sample consisted of PBMCs or T cells enriched from blood (not recorded which). These receptors were obtained from a man aged 25-40 years who had recovered from COVID-19. CDR3s include the opening cysteine and the closing phenylalanine or tryptophan. D genes are given only for firm matches. For some rows the clone size is stated as once, few or many, or as a class when expanded; others skip it.

TGTGCCAGCAGCTTGCGGGGGGCGTGGAAGGATAGCAATCAGCCCCAGCATTTT,CASSLRGAWKDSNQPQHF,TRBV5-6,NA,TRBJ1-5,NA
TGTGCCAGCAGTCAAGGACTAGCGGACTTTGGCGATGAGCAGTTCTTC,CASSQGLADFGDEQFF,TRBV27,TRBD2,TRBJ2-1,NA
TGTGCCATCAGTGAGTCACTTTACTACGAGCAGTACTTC,CAISESLYYEQYF,TRBV10-3,NA,TRBJ2-7,NA
TGCAGCGTTGAAGATTCCACTGGGAACACTGAAGCTTTCTTT,CSVEDSTGNTEAFF,TRBV29-1,NA,TRBJ1-1,once
TGTGCCAGCAGCCAAGTTCAGGGGGGGGAGCTGTTTTTT,CASSQVQGGELFF,TRBV3-1/TRBV3-2,NA,TRBJ2-2,NA
TGTGCCAGCAGTGAAAAGGACAGGTGGCGAAACTATGGCTACACCTTC,CASSEKDRWRNYGYTF,TRBV2,TRBD1,TRBJ1-2,NA
TGTGCCAGCAGCTACAACCTAGACGAGCAGTACTTC,CASSYNLDEQYF,TRBV7-2,NA,TRBJ2-7,NA
TGTGCCAGCAGTGATCCTAGCGGGGGTGCCGGGGAGCTGTTTTTT,CASSDPSGGAGELFF,TRBV7-9,TRBD2,TRBJ2-2,NA
TGTGCCAGCCGGGGAAGGGAAACGCAAGCTTTCTTT,CASRGRETQAFF,TRBV14,NA,TRBJ1-1,NA
TGTGCCAGCAGCCGGACAGGGGAGTTGTACAATGAGCAGTTCTTC,CASSRTGELYNEQFF,TRBV9,TRBD1,TRBJ2-1,once
TGTGCCAGCAGAGGGAGGTTGGGCTTGAACACTGAAGCTTTCTTT,CASRGRLGLNTEAFF,TRBV4-2,NA,TRBJ1-1,NA
TGTGCCAGCAGTGTAGATATGAACACTGAAGCTTTCTTT,CASSVDMNTEAFF,TRBV2,NA,TRBJ1-1,NA
TGTGCCAGCAGGCGATTCGACAGGGGCGACCAAGAGACCCAGTACTTC,CASRRFDRGDQETQYF,TRBV28,TRBD1,TRBJ2-5,NA
TGTGCCATCAGTGAGTCACTGGCCGGGACAGGGGATTATAGCTCCTACGAGCAGTACTTC,CAISESLAGTGDYSSYEQYF,TRBV10-3,TRBD1,TRBJ2-7,NA
TGTGCCAGCAGCTCAAGGACTAGCGGAGAGACCCAGTACTTC,CASSSRTSGETQYF,TRBV7-9,TRBD2,TRBJ2-5,NA
TGTGCCTGGTGCCGGACAGGGGGCTCCTACGAGCAGTACTTC,CAWCRTGGSYEQYF,TRBV30,TRBD1,TRBJ2-7,NA
TGTGCCAGCAGGGACAGGGTACAAGAGACCCAGTACTTC,CASRDRVQETQYF,TRBV2,TRBD1,TRBJ2-5,NA
TGTGCCAGTAGTACGACTAGCGGGAGGCCTCGGGCAGATACGCAGTATTTT,CASSTTSGRPRADTQYF,TRBV19,TRBD2,TRBJ2-3,NA
TGTGCCAGCAGCCATGATAGGGGGACCGGGGAGCTGTTTTTT,CASSHDRGTGELFF,TRBV4-2,NA,TRBJ2-2,NA
TGTGCCAGCAGTTACCGGTCGACCATATATTTT,CASSYRSTIYF,TRBV6-2/TRBV6-3,NA,TRBJ1-3,NA
TGTGCCATCAGCGCGGGACCGTCCTACAATGAGCAGTTCTTC,CAISAGPSYNEQFF,TRBV10-3,NA,TRBJ2-1,once
TGTGCCAGCAGTTCCCACGGGGGGGAACATTCCGGGGAGCTGTTTTTT,CASSSHGGEHSGELFF,TRBV6-5,TRBD2,TRBJ2-2,few
TGTGCCAGCAGCCCTAGCGGGGGTGGTCAGCCCCAGCATTTT,CASSPSGGGQPQHF,TRBV7-2,NA,TRBJ1-5,NA
TGTGCCAGCAGCTTGGGGGACAGGGGGATTCAGCCCCAGCATTTT,CASSLGDRGIQPQHF,TRBV5-8,TRBD1,TRBJ1-5,NA
TGCGCCAGCAGCCAAGATGGACAATTAGACCTGAATGAAAAACTGTTTTTT,CASSQDGQLDLNEKLFF,TRBV4-3,NA,TRBJ1-4,NA
TGTGCCAGCAGCTTGGGCAGGGCGGCATCTCAGCCCCAGCATTTT,CASSLGRAASQPQHF,TRBV5-8,NA,TRBJ1-5,NA
TGTGCCAGCAGCTCGACTAGCGGGAGAAACACCGGGGAGCTGTTTTTT,CASSSTSGRNTGELFF,TRBV7-8,TRBD2,TRBJ2-2,NA
TGTGCCAGCAGCCAAGACAAGGGGACAGGGAACCTTGCAACTAATGAAAAACTGTTTTTT,CASSQDKGTGNLATNEKLFF,TRBV4-2,TRBD1,TRBJ1-4,NA
TGTGCCAGCAGCCAATCCAACAGGGGCATTCAGTACTTC,CASSQSNRGIQYF,TRBV3-1/TRBV3-2,TRBD1,TRBJ2-4,NA